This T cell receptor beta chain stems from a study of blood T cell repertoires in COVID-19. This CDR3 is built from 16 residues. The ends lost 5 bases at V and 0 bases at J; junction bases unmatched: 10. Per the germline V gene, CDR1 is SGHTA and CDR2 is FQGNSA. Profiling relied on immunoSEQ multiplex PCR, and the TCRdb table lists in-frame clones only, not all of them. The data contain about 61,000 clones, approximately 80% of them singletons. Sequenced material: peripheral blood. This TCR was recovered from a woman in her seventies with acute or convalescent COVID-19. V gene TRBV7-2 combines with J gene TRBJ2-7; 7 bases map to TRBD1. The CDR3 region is CASSAGTASSSYEQYF. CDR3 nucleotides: TGTGCCAGCAGCGCCGGGACAGCTAGTAGCTCCTACGAGCAGTACTTC. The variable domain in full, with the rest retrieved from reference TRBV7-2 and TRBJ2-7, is GAGVSQSPSNKVTEKGKDVELRCDPISGHTALYWYRQSLGQGLEFLIYFQGNSAPDKSGLPSDRFSAERTGGSVSTLTIQRTQQEDSAVYLCASSAGTASSSYEQYFGPGTRLTVT.